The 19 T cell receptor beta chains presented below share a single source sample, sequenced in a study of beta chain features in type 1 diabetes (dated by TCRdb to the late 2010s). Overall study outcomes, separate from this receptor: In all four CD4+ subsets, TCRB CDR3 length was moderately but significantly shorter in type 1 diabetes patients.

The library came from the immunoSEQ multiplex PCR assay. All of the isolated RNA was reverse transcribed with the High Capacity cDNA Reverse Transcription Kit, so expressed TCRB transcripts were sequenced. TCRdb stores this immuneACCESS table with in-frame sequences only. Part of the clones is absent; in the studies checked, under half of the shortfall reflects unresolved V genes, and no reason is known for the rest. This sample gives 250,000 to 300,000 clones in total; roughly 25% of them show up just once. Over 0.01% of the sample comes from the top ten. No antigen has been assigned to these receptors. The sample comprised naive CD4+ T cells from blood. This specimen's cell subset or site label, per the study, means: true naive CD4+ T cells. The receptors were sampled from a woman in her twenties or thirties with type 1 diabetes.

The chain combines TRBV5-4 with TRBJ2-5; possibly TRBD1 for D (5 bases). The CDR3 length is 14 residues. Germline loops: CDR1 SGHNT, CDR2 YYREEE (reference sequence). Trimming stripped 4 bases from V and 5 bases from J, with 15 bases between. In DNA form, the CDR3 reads TGTGCCAGCAGCCTGCAGGGCGGACGGGAGACCCAGTACTTC. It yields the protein CASSLQGGRETQYF.

CDR3 sequence (DNA): TGTGCCTGGGCTCAAGGTGGAGACCACGAGCAGTACTTC. It encodes CAWAQGGDHEQYF. The V and J genes are TRBV30 and TRBJ2-7; D ambiguous. Germline-derived CDR1 and CDR2 are GTSNPN and SVGIG (reference sequence). The CDR3 totals 13 residues. The V gene lost 5 bases and the J gene lost 5 bases, with 16 bases spanning the gap.

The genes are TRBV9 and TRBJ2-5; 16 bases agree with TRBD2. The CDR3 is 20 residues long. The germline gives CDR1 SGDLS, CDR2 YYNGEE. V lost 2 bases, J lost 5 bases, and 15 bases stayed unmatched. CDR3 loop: CASSVGQEGLAGGPGETQYF. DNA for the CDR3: TGTGCCAGCAGCGTGGGACAGGAGGGACTAGCGGGAGGGCCGGGGGAGACCCAGTACTTC.

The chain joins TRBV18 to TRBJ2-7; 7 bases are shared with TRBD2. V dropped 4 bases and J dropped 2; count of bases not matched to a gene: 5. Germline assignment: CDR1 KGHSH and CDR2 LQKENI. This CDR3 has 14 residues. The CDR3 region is CASSLYSGPYEQYF. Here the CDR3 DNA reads TGTGCCAGCTCACTTTATAGCGGGCCCTACGAGCAGTACTTC.

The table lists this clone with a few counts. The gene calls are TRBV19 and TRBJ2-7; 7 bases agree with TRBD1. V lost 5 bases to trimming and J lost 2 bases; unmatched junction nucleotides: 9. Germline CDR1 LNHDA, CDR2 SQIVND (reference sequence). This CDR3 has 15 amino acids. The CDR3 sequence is CASSVNRGRTYEQYF. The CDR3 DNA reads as TGTGCCAGTAGTGTGAACAGGGGCCGGACCTACGAGCAGTACTTC.

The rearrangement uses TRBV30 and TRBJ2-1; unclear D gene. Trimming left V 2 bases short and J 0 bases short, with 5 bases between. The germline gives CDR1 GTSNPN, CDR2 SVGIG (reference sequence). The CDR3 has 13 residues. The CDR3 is CAWSSSSYNEQFF. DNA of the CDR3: TGTGCCTGGAGTTCCTCCTCCTACAATGAGCAGTTCTTC. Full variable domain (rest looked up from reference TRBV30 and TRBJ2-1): SQTIHQWPATLVQPVGSPLSLECTVEGTSNPNLYWYRQAAGRGLQLLFYSVGIGQISSEVPQNLSASRPQDRQFILSSKKLLLSDSGFYLCAWSSSSYNEQFFGPGTRLTVL.

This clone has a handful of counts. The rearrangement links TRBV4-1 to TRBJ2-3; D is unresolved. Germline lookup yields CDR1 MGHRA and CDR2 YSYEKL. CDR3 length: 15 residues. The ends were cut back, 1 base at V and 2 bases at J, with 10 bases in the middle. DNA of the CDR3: TGCGCCAGCAGCCAAGCGAGGTTGTACACAGATACGCAGTATTTT. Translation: CASSQARLYTDTQYF.

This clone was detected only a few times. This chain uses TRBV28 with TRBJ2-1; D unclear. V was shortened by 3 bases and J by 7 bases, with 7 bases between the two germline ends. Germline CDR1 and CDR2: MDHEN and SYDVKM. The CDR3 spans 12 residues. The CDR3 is CASSFIENEQFF. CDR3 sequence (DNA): TGTGCCAGCAGTTTTATTGAGAATGAGCAGTTCTTC.

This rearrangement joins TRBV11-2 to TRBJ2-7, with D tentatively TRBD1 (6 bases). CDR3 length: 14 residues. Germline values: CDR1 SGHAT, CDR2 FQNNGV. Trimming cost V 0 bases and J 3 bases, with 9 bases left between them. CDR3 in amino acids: CASSLDTGSYEQYF. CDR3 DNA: TGTGCCAGCAGCTTAGATACAGGGAGCTACGAGCAGTACTTC. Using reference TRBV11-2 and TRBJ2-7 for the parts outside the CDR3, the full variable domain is EAGVAQSPRYKIIEKRQSVAFWCNPISGHATLYWYQQILGQGPKLLIQFQNNGVVDDSQLPKDRFSAERLKGVDSTLKIQPAKLEDSAVYLCASSLDTGSYEQYFGPGTRLTVT.

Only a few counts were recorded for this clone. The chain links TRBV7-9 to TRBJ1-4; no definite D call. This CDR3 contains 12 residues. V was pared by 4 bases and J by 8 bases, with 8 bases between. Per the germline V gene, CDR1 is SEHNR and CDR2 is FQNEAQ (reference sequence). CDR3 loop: CASSSAGEKLFF. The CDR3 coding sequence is TGTGCCAGCAGCTCAGCGGGCGAAAAACTGTTTTTT.

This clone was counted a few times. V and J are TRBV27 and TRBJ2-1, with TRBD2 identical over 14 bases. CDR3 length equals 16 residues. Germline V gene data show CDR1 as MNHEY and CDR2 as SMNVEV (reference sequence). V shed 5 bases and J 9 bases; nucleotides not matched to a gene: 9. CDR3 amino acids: CASSPPTSGREGEQFF. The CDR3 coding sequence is TGTGCCAGCAGTCCCCCGACTAGCGGGAGGGAGGGTGAGCAGTTCTTC.

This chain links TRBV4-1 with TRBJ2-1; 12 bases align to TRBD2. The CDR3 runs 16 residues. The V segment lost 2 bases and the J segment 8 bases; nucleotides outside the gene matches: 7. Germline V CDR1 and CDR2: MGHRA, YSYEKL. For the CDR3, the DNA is TGCGCCAGCAGCCAACCGGGACTAGCGGGTGAGGATGAGCAGTTCTTC. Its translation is CASSQPGLAGEDEQFF.

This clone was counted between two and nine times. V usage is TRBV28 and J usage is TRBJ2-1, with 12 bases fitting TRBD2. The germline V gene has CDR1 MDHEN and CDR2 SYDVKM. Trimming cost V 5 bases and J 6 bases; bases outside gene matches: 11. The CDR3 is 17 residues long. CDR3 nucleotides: TGTGCCAGCAGTGTTTTACTAGCGGGAGGCCCCCTCAATGAGCAGTTCTTC. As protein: CASSVLLAGGPLNEQFF.

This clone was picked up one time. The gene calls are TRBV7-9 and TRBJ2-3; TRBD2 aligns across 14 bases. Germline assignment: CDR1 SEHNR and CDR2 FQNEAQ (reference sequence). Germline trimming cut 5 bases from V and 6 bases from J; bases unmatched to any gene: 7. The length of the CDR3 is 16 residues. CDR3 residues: CASSPRTSGGPDTQYF. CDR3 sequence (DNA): TGTGCCAGCAGCCCCCGGACTAGCGGGGGGCCTGATACGCAGTATTTT.

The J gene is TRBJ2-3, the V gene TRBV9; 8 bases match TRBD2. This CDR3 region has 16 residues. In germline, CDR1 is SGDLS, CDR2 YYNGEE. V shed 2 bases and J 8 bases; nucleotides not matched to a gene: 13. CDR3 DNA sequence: TGTGCCAGCAGCGTTATGACGGGGGGGGCCCTAGGTACGCAGTATTTT. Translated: CASSVMTGGALGTQYF.

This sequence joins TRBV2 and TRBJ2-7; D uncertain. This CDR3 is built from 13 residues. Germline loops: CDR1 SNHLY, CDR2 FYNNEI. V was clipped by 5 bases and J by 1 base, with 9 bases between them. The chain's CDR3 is CASSPQNSYEQYF. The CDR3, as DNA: TGTGCCAGCAGTCCTCAGAATTCCTACGAGCAGTACTTC.

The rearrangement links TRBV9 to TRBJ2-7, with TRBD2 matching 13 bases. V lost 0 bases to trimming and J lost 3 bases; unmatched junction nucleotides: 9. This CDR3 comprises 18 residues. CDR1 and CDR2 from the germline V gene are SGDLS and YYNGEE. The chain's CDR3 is CASSVGSGWTSGSYEQYF. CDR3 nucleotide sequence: TGTGCCAGCAGCGTAGGGTCGGGGTGGACTAGCGGGAGCTACGAGCAGTACTTC. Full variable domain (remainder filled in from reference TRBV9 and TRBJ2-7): DSGVTQTPKHLITATGQRVTLRCSPRSGDLSVYWYQQSLDQGLQFLIQYYNGEERAKGNILERFSAQQFPDLHSELNLSSLELGDSALYFCASSVGSGWTSGSYEQYFGPGTRLTVT.

The CDR3 nucleotides read TGTGCCAGCTCACCACAACCAGGGGGCTGGGGCAGCAATCAGCCCCAGCATTTT. Translated: CASSPQPGGWGSNQPQHF. This chain connects TRBV18 to TRBJ1-5, with TRBD1 matching over 8 bases. V lost 1 base to trimming and J lost 1 base; unmatched junction nucleotides: 9. Germline loops: CDR1 KGHSH, CDR2 LQKENI. The CDR3 consists of 18 residues.

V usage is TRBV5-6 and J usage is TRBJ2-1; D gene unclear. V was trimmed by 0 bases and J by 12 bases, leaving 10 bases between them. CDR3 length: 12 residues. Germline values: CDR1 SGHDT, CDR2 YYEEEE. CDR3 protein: CASSLEPAGQFF. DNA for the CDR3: TGTGCCAGCAGCTTGGAGCCAGCAGGGCAGTTCTTC.